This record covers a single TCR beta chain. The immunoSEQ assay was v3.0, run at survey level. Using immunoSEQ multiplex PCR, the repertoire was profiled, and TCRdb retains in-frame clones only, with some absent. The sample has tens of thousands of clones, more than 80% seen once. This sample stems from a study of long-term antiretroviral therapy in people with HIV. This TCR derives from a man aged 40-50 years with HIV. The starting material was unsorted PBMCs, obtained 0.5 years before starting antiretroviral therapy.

The CDR3: CASSLALLETTDTQYF. The CDR3 DNA reads TGTGCCAGCAGCTTGGCCCTCCTTGAGACCACAGATACGCAGTATTTT. The chain links TRBV5-4 to TRBJ2-3; no clear D gene. Deletions cut 0 bases from V and 2 bases from J, with 13 bases between. The germline gives CDR1 SGHNT, CDR2 YYREEE (reference sequence). The CDR3 runs to 16 residues. Full variable domain (outside the CDR3, taken from reference TRBV5-4 and TRBJ2-3): ETGVTQSPTHLIKTRGQQVTLRCSSQSGHNTVSWYQQALGQGPQFIFQYYREEENGRGNFPPRFSGLQFPNYSSELNVNALELDDSALYLCASSLALLETTDTQYFGPGTRLTVL.